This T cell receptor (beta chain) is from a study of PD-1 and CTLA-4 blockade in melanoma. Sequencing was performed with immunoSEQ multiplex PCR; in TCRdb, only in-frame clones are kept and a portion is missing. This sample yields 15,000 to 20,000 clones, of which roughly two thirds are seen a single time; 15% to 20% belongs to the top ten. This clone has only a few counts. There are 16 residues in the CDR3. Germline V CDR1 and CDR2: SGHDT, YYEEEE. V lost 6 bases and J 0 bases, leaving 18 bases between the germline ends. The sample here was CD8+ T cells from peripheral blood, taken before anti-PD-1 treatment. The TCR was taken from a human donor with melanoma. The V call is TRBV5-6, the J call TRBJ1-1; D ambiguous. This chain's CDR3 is CASTPLGLSLNTEAFF. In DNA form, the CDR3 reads TGTGCCAGCACCCCCCTTGGGTTGTCCCTGAACACTGAAGCTTTCTTT. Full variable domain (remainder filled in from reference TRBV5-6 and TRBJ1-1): DAGVTQSPTHLIKTRGQQVTLRCSPKSGHDTVSWYQQALGQGPQFIFQYYEEEERQRGNFPDRFSGHQFPNYSSELNVNALLLGDSALYLCASTPLGLSLNTEAFFGQGTRLTVV.